The 21 T cell receptor beta chains below come from one sample, sequenced in a study of cytomegalovirus exposure and HLA in healthy donors. PCR primers comprised 60 Vbeta and 13 Jbeta primers. The method was immunoSEQ multiplex PCR; TCRdb's version includes in-frame clones alone and lacks a portion of them. The sample lists roughly 220,000 clones, more than 75% occurring once. Sequenced material: PBMCs. These receptors were collected from a middle-aged woman in good health and CMV-seronegative.

V and J are TRBV19 and TRBJ1-4, with 8 bases aligning to TRBD1. Germline trimming cut 1 base from V and 6 bases from J; bases unmatched to any gene: 1. Per the germline V gene, CDR1 is LNHDA and CDR2 is SQIVND (reference sequence). The CDR3 loop spans 14 amino acids. The CDR3 sequence is CASSIGQGHEKLFF. In DNA, the CDR3 is TGTGCCAGTAGTATAGGACAGGGGCATGAAAAACTGTTTTTT. The full variable domain, with the rest looked up from reference TRBV19 and TRBJ1-4, is DGGITQSPKYLFRKEGQNVTLSCEQNLNHDAMYWYRQDPGQGLRLIYYSQIVNDFQKGDIAEGYSVSREKKESFPLTVTSAQKNPTAFYLCASSIGQGHEKLFFGSGTQLSVL.

This rearrangement joins TRBV2 to TRBJ1-5, with 12 bases identical to TRBD1. The CDR3 totals 15 residues. Germline V CDR1 and CDR2: SNHLY, FYNNEI. V was clipped by 6 bases and J by 7 bases; unmatched bases: 7. The CDR3 here is CASRKGQGARQPQHF. CDR3 DNA: TGTGCCAGCAGAAAGGGACAGGGGGCTCGACAGCCCCAGCATTTT.

This clone appeared a few times. The V and J genes are TRBV28 and TRBJ2-7; 8 nucleotides agree with TRBD1. CDR3 length: 15 amino acids. Germline lookup yields CDR1 MDHEN and CDR2 SYDVKM. After removal of 6 bases from V and 3 bases from J, the junction contained 10 bases not matched to a gene. The CDR3 protein is CASSPDGQGGYEQYF. The CDR3 nucleotides read TGTGCCAGCAGCCCGGATGGACAGGGTGGCTACGAGCAGTACTTC.

This clone was observed a few times. The rearrangement uses TRBV4-1 and TRBJ2-1, with D uncertain. CDR3 length: 15 residues. V was clipped by 0 bases and J by 0 bases, with 6 bases between them. CDR1 is MGHRA, CDR2 YSYEKL, per germline. This CDR3 is CASSQDIPSYNEQFF. For the CDR3, the DNA is TGCGCCAGCAGCCAAGACATCCCCTCCTACAATGAGCAGTTCTTC.

The chain couples TRBV30 to TRBJ2-7; 8 bases agree with TRBD1. Germline V gives CDR1 GTSNPN, CDR2 SVGIG (reference sequence). J gave up 4 bases and V 5 bases, and 4 bases lay outside the gene matches. The CDR3 contains 12 residues. Here the CDR3 reads CAWDRGKYEQYF. CDR3 DNA sequence: TGTGCCTGGGACAGGGGTAAATACGAGCAGTACTTC. Full variable domain (rest looked up from reference TRBV30 and TRBJ2-7): SQTIHQWPATLVQPVGSPLSLECTVEGTSNPNLYWYRQAAGRGLQLLFYSVGIGQISSEVPQNLSASRPQDRQFILSSKKLLLSDSGFYLCAWDRGKYEQYFGPGTRLTVT.

This chain joins TRBV25-1 and TRBJ1-3; 7 positions agree with TRBD1. Germline V gives CDR1 MGHDK, CDR2 SYGVNS. Unmatched junction bases numbered 3, after V lost 1 base and J lost 0 bases. The CDR3 extends over 16 amino acids. The CDR3 loop is CASSESAGGSGNTIYF. The CDR3 DNA sequence: TGTGCCAGCAGTGAATCGGCAGGGGGCTCTGGAAACACCATATATTTT.

V and J are TRBV6-5 and TRBJ2-1; 10 bases map to TRBD1. The trim removed 8 bases at V and 6 bases at J, leaving 4 bases unmatched. Germline lookup yields CDR1 MNHEY and CDR2 SVGAGI. The CDR3 contains 13 residues. Here the CDR3 DNA reads TGTGCCAGCTCACGGGACAGGGGCAATGAGCAGTTCTTC. Translated: CASSRDRGNEQFF.

The chain carries TRBV27 and TRBJ1-2; 7 nucleotides align to TRBD1. The CDR3 is made up of 14 amino acids. J lost 2 bases, V lost 7 bases, and 7 bases had no gene match. Germline values: CDR1 MNHEY, CDR2 SMNVEV (reference sequence). Here the CDR3 reads CASNSNRGNYGYTF. As DNA, the CDR3 is TGTGCCAGCAACTCCAACAGGGGCAACTATGGCTACACCTTC.

The chain has TRBV5-1 and TRBJ2-2; 7 bases fit TRBD1. Germline trimming cut 2 bases from V and 0 bases from J; bases unmatched to any gene: 1. Germline lookup yields CDR1 SGHRS and CDR2 YFSETQ. This CDR3 is 15 amino acids long. For the CDR3, the DNA is TGCGCCAGCAGCTTTGACAGGGCGAACACCGGGGAGCTGTTTTTT. Translated, it gives CASSFDRANTGELFF.

The CDR3 spells CASSPLGAGSGNTIYF. The CDR3 coding sequence is TGTGCCAGCAGCCCCCTTGGGGCAGGGTCTGGAAACACCATATATTTT. This rearrangement joins TRBV9 to TRBJ1-3; tentative D call: TRBD1 (5 bases). Germline V gene data show CDR1 as SGDLS and CDR2 as YYNGEE. Trimming stripped 4 bases from V and 1 base from J, with 15 bases between. This CDR3 spans 16 amino acids.

This chain joins TRBV2 and TRBJ1-2; TRBD1 is a possible D gene (5 bases). This CDR3 is 13 amino acids long. Between the trimmed V and J ends, which lost 3 bases and 4 bases, there was a span of 9 bases. Germline V lookup: CDR1 SNHLY, CDR2 FYNNEI. The DNA for the CDR3 is TGTGCCAGCAGTGACAAGACAGTCTATGGCTACACCTTC. Translated: CASSDKTVYGYTF.

This sequence joins TRBV15 and TRBJ1-4; possible D gene TRBD1, 5 bases. V lost 1 base, J lost 5 bases, and 11 bases lay in between. The CDR3 is made up of 15 amino acids. From germline, CDR1 is LNHNV and CDR2 YYDKDF (reference sequence). The CDR3 loop reads CATSRVTGENEKLFF. For the CDR3, the DNA is TGTGCCACCAGCAGAGTCACGGGGGAGAATGAAAAACTGTTTTTT.

This clone was detected only a few times. The chain links TRBV7-9 to TRBJ2-1; D is undetermined. The CDR3 runs to 15 residues. Trimming removed 5 bases from V and 6 bases from J, with 17 bases in between. Germline V gene data show CDR1 as SEHNR and CDR2 as FQNEAQ (reference sequence). CDR3 loop: CASSDSLYSTNEQFF. The CDR3 nucleotides read TGTGCCAGCAGCGACTCTCTCTACTCGACCAATGAGCAGTTCTTC. Drawing the rest from reference TRBV7-9 and TRBJ2-1, the complete variable domain is DTGVSQNPRHKITKRGQNVTFRCDPISEHNRLYWYRQTLGQGPEFLTYFQNEAQLEKSRLLSDRFSAERPKGSFSTLEIQRTEQGDSAMYLCASSDSLYSTNEQFFGPGTRLTVL.

This chain uses TRBV19 with TRBJ1-5; D call uncertain. Trimming removed 5 bases at V and 4 bases at J, with 6 bases between. This CDR3 has 12 residues. Germline V gives CDR1 LNHDA, CDR2 SQIVND (reference sequence). DNA for the CDR3: TGTGCCAGTAGTCACAGAAATCAGCCCCAGCATTTT. Translation gives CASSHRNQPQHF.

The rearrangement uses TRBV5-8 and TRBJ2-7; D is possibly TRBD1 (5 bases). Germline V gene sequence: CDR1 SGHTS, CDR2 YDEGEE. The CDR3 is 16 residues long. V dropped 3 bases and J dropped 3 bases, with 19 bases sitting between them. CDR3 sequence reads: CASSSGMGQSLYEQYF. The DNA for the CDR3 is TGTGCCAGCAGCTCCGGAATGGGGCAGAGCCTCTACGAGCAGTACTTC.

The J gene is TRBJ1-5, the V gene TRBV28, with D possibly being TRBD1 (6 bases). Trimming took 5 bases from V and 10 from J, leaving 15 bases between them. Germline CDR1 reads MDHEN; CDR2 reads SYDVKM. This CDR3 spans 13 amino acids. CDR3 sequence: CASSPESRGPQHF. The CDR3 DNA sequence: TGTGCCAGCAGTCCCGAGTCCAGGGGACCCCAGCATTTT. Based on the CDR3 plus reference TRBV28 and TRBJ1-5, the full variable domain is DVKVTQSSRYLVKRTGEKVFLECVQDMDHENMFWYRQDPGLGLRLIYFSYDVKMKEKGDIPEGYSVSREKKERFSLILESASTNQTSMYLCASSPESRGPQHFGDGTRLSIL.

The gene calls are TRBV6-1 and TRBJ1-5; D gene unclear. CDR1 is MNHNS and CDR2 is SASEGT in the germline V gene. The CDR3 length is 15 residues. V lost 2 bases, J lost 5 bases, and 13 bases lay in between. The CDR3 here is CASSENRDIYQPQHF. The CDR3 DNA reads as TGTGCCAGCAGTGAAAATCGAGACATATATCAGCCCCAGCATTTT.

The chain couples TRBV28 to TRBJ2-4; 7 bases line up with TRBD2. The CDR3 extends over 17 amino acids. V shed 5 bases and J 2 bases; nucleotides not matched to a gene: 12. Germline lookup yields CDR1 MDHEN and CDR2 SYDVKM. DNA for the CDR3: TGTGCCAGCAGTGAAGCTGGCGGGAGTCGGTCCAAAAACATTCAGTACTTC. It translates to CASSEAGGSRSKNIQYF.

The rearrangement uses TRBV6-5 and TRBJ2-6; D gene uncertain. The V end lost 5 bases, the J end lost 4 bases, and 12 bases lay between the germline ends. Germline CDR1 and CDR2: MNHEY and SVGAGI. This CDR3 has 15 residues. The CDR3 reads CASSPITSGANVLTF. CDR3 bases: TGTGCCAGCAGTCCTATAACGTCCGGGGCCAACGTCCTGACTTTC.

The chain is built from TRBV19 and TRBJ1-1, with 8 bases identical to TRBD1. The germline CDR1 and CDR2 sequences are LNHDA and SQIVND (reference sequence). CDR3 length: 13 amino acids. Unmatched junction bases numbered 6, after V lost 8 bases and J lost 4 bases. The CDR3 DNA reads TGTGCCAGTGGGTCAGGGGGCTTCACTGAAGCTTTCTTT. It yields the protein CASGSGGFTEAFF.

The chain has TRBV19 and TRBJ2-4; 10 bases line up with TRBD2. Germline V gene data show CDR1 as LNHDA and CDR2 as SQIVND (reference sequence). The J segment lost 7 bases and the V segment lost 0 bases, leaving 9 bases of the junction unmatched. The CDR3 totals 17 residues. The CDR3 protein is CASSIEGLAGASNIQYF. CDR3 bases: TGTGCCAGTAGTATAGAAGGGCTAGCGGGAGCGAGTAACATTCAGTACTTC. The full variable domain, rest sourced from reference TRBV19 and TRBJ2-4, is DGGITQSPKYLFRKEGQNVTLSCEQNLNHDAMYWYRQDPGQGLRLIYYSQIVNDFQKGDIAEGYSVSREKKESFPLTVTSAQKNPTAFYLCASSIEGLAGASNIQYFGAGTRLSVL.